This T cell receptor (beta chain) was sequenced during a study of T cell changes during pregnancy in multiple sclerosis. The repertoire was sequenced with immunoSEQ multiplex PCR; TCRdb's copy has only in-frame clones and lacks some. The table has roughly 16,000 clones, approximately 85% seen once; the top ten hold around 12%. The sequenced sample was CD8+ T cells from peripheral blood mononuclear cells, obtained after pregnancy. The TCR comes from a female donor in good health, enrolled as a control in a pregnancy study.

CDR3 protein: CSVLNGTGLYSSANEKLFF. As DNA, the CDR3 is TGCAGCGTCCTGAATGGCACAGGGCTTTATAGTTCGGCTAATGAAAAACTGTTTTTT. The chain joins TRBV29-1 to TRBJ1-4; D perhaps matches TRBD1 (6 bases). The V gene lost 6 bases and the J gene lost 3 bases, with 29 bases spanning the gap. The CDR3 loop spans 19 amino acids. In germline, CDR1 is SQVTM, CDR2 ANQGSEA.